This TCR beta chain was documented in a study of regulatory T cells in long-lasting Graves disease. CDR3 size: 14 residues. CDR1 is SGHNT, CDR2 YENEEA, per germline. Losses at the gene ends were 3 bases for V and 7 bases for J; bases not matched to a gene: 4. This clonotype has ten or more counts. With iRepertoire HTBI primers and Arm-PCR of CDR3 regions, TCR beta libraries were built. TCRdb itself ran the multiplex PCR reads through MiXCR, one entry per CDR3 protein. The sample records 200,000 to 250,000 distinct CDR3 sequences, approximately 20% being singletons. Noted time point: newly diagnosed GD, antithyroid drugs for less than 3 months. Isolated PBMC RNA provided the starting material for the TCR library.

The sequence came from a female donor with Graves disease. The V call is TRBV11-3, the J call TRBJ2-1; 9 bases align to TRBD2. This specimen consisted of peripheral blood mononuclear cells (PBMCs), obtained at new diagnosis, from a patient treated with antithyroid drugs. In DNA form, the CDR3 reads TGTGCCAGCAGCTTGGGACTAGCCTCGAATGAGCAGTTCTTC. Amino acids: CASSLGLASNEQFF.